This T cell receptor beta chain was documented in a study of blood T cell repertoires in COVID-19. Looking at the study overall: The United States, Italy and Spain provided the acute and convalescent COVID-19 samples.

Trimming removed 1 base at V and 6 bases at J, with 10 bases between. Germline V CDR1 and CDR2: SEHNR, FQNEAQ (reference sequence). The CDR3 has 13 amino acids. Using immunoSEQ multiplex PCR, the repertoire was profiled, and TCRdb retains in-frame clones only, with some absent. Of roughly 160,000 clones in the sample, approximately 86% were seen once. Sequencing input: peripheral blood. V is TRBV7-9 and J is TRBJ2-7; the D gene is possibly TRBD1 (5 bases). The TCR originated in a man aged 55-75 years with COVID-19, enrolled during active disease. CDR3 loop: CASSLGGTGEQYF. In DNA, the CDR3 is TGTGCCAGCAGCTTAGGGGGTACAGGCGAGCAGTACTTC.